These T cell receptor beta chains were read from a single sample in a study of cytomegalovirus exposure and HLA in healthy donors. The method was immunoSEQ multiplex PCR; TCRdb's version includes in-frame clones alone and lacks a portion of them. This table has 100,000 to 150,000 clones, about 80% appearing once. Sequenced material: PBMCs. The receptors here all came from a man aged 25 to 40 in good health and CMV-seropositive. CDR3s include the opening cysteine and the closing phenylalanine or tryptophan. The order of the fields is J gene, CDR3 length, clone size, D gene, V gene, CDR3 DNA, CDR3 protein. The D gene is left open where the match is weak. Size values are once, few and many counts, or a class for expanded clones, and some rows have none.

J gene: TRBJ2-5
CDR3 length: 15
clone size: -
D gene: TRBD2
V gene: TRBV7-3
CDR3 DNA: TGTGCCAGCAGCCCGACCGGGGGGGGCCCTGAGACCCAGTACTTC
CDR3 protein: CASSPTGGGPETQYF

J gene: TRBJ1-4
CDR3 length: 15
clone size: -
D gene: TRBD1
V gene: TRBV19
CDR3 DNA: TGTGCCAGTAGTTCAACCGGGACAGGGGCCGAAAAACTGTTTTTT
CDR3 protein: CASSSTGTGAEKLFF

J gene: TRBJ1-1
CDR3 length: 13
clone size: -
D gene: -
V gene: TRBV12-5
CDR3 DNA: TGTGCTAGTGGTTTAAGCGAGGGCACTGAAGCTTTCTTT
CDR3 protein: CASGLSEGTEAFF

J gene: TRBJ2-7
CDR3 length: 13
clone size: few
D gene: -
V gene: TRBV11-2
CDR3 DNA: TGTGCCAGCAGCTTAGAATTCTACTACGAGCAGTACTTC
CDR3 protein: CASSLEFYYEQYF

J gene: TRBJ1-3
CDR3 length: 14
clone size: -
D gene: TRBD1
V gene: TRBV6-1
CDR3 DNA: TGTGCCGGAGATACAGGGGATGGAGGAAACACCATATATTTT
CDR3 protein: CAGDTGDGGNTIYF

J gene: TRBJ1-1
CDR3 length: 19
clone size: -
D gene: TRBD1
V gene: TRBV14
CDR3 DNA: TGTGCCAGCAGCCAAGTCCCGGGACAGGGGCTAAGCCAGGGCACTGAAGCTTTCTTT
CDR3 protein: CASSQVPGQGLSQGTEAFF

J gene: TRBJ1-2
CDR3 length: 15
clone size: -
D gene: TRBD1
V gene: TRBV13
CDR3 DNA: TGTGCCAGCAGCTTAGGCCTGGGACAGGGGGAAGGCTACACCTTC
CDR3 protein: CASSLGLGQGEGYTF

J gene: TRBJ2-7
CDR3 length: 13
clone size: -
D gene: -
V gene: TRBV19
CDR3 DNA: TGTGCCAGTAGCCACCCCGGGGGCTACGAGCAGTACTTC
CDR3 protein: CASSHPGGYEQYF

J gene: TRBJ2-3
CDR3 length: 15
clone size: -
D gene: TRBD2
V gene: TRBV13
CDR3 DNA: TGTGCCAGCAGCTTTAGCGGGGGGGGCACAGATACGCAGTATTTT
CDR3 protein: CASSFSGGGTDTQYF

J gene: TRBJ2-1
CDR3 length: 14
clone size: -
D gene: TRBD2
V gene: TRBV10-1
CDR3 DNA: TGCGCCAGCAGTGACGGGGGGGCCCAGAATGAGCAGTTCTTC
CDR3 protein: CASSDGGAQNEQFF

J gene: TRBJ2-1
CDR3 length: 15
clone size: medium-sized
D gene: TRBD1
V gene: TRBV6-5
CDR3 DNA: TGTGCCAGCAGCCCAGGGGGCGGGGCCTACAATGAGCAGTTCTTC
CDR3 protein: CASSPGGGAYNEQFF

J gene: TRBJ1-6
CDR3 length: 16
clone size: -
D gene: -
V gene: TRBV5-1
CDR3 DNA: TGCGCCAGCAGACCTCACGGGGAAATCTATAATTCACCCCTCCACTTT
CDR3 protein: CASRPHGEIYNSPLHF

J gene: TRBJ1-2
CDR3 length: 13
clone size: -
D gene: -
V gene: TRBV5-6
CDR3 DNA: TGTGCCAGCAGGATTTGGAGTAACTATGGCTACACCTTC
CDR3 protein: CASRIWSNYGYTF

J gene: TRBJ2-7
CDR3 length: 13
clone size: -
D gene: -
V gene: TRBV5-6
CDR3 DNA: TGTGCCAGCAGCCTGGGACATTATTACGAGCAGTACTTC
CDR3 protein: CASSLGHYYEQYF

J gene: TRBJ2-1
CDR3 length: 15
clone size: -
D gene: TRBD2
V gene: TRBV6-1
CDR3 DNA: TGTGCTAGCAGTGAAAGACCAGCGGGGGCAGGGGAGCAGTTCTTC
CDR3 protein: CASSERPAGAGEQFF

J gene: TRBJ2-3
CDR3 length: 18
clone size: -
D gene: TRBD2
V gene: TRBV18
CDR3 DNA: TGTGCCAGCTCACCTTCATGGGAGACTAGCGGGGGCACAGATACGCAGTATTTT
CDR3 protein: CASSPSWETSGGTDTQYF

J gene: TRBJ2-3
CDR3 length: 14
clone size: -
D gene: TRBD1
V gene: TRBV5-1
CDR3 DNA: TGCGCCAGCAGTGGACAGGGGGCAGCAGATACGCAGTATTTT
CDR3 protein: CASSGQGAADTQYF

J gene: TRBJ1-2
CDR3 length: 13
clone size: -
D gene: -
V gene: TRBV18
CDR3 DNA: TGTGCCAGCTCACCTACAGCCGATCGGGGCTACACCTTC
CDR3 protein: CASSPTADRGYTF

J gene: TRBJ2-7
CDR3 length: 15
clone size: -
D gene: TRBD1
V gene: TRBV7-2
CDR3 DNA: TGTGCCAGCTCCCCCCGGACAGGGTTGACCTACGAGCAGTACTTC
CDR3 protein: CASSPRTGLTYEQYF

J gene: TRBJ1-1
CDR3 length: 14
clone size: few
D gene: TRBD1
V gene: TRBV6-6
CDR3 DNA: TGTGCCAGCCGACAGGGGGGGATGAACACTGAAGCTTTCTTT
CDR3 protein: CASRQGGMNTEAFF

J gene: TRBJ2-7
CDR3 length: 14
clone size: -
D gene: -
V gene: TRBV7-9
CDR3 DNA: TGTGCCAGCAGCTTGCCGGGACAATACTACGAGCAGTACTTC
CDR3 protein: CASSLPGQYYEQYF

J gene: TRBJ2-1
CDR3 length: 14
clone size: -
D gene: TRBD1
V gene: TRBV6-1
CDR3 DNA: TGTGCCAGCAGTCCCGGGACAGGGGCCGATGAGCAGTTCTTC
CDR3 protein: CASSPGTGADEQFF

J gene: TRBJ1-2
CDR3 length: 15
clone size: -
D gene: TRBD1
V gene: TRBV6-5
CDR3 DNA: TGTGCCAGCAGACACAGACAGGGGTACGGCTATGGCTACACCTTC
CDR3 protein: CASRHRQGYGYGYTF

J gene: TRBJ1-4
CDR3 length: 15
clone size: few
D gene: TRBD1
V gene: TRBV4-1
CDR3 DNA: TGCGCCAGCAGCCCTCTAGGACAGGTCGGCGAAAAACTGTTTTTT
CDR3 protein: CASSPLGQVGEKLFF

J gene: TRBJ2-5
CDR3 length: 15
clone size: few
D gene: TRBD1
V gene: TRBV7-9
CDR3 DNA: TGTGCCAGCAGCTACGACAGGGGGCGATACGAGACCCAGTACTTC
CDR3 protein: CASSYDRGRYETQYF

J gene: TRBJ2-5
CDR3 length: 14
clone size: -
D gene: -
V gene: TRBV19
CDR3 DNA: TGTGCCAGTAGTATAGGAGAACTCGCCCAGACCCAGTACTTC
CDR3 protein: CASSIGELAQTQYF

J gene: TRBJ1-1
CDR3 length: 14
clone size: -
D gene: -
V gene: TRBV19
CDR3 DNA: TGTGCCAGTAGTATGGGCCTTAGCGACACTGAAGCTTTCTTT
CDR3 protein: CASSMGLSDTEAFF

J gene: TRBJ2-7
CDR3 length: 13
clone size: -
D gene: -
V gene: TRBV27
CDR3 DNA: TGTGCCAGCAGCTCCACTAGCTCCTACGAGCAGTACTTC
CDR3 protein: CASSSTSSYEQYF

J gene: TRBJ1-1
CDR3 length: 14
clone size: -
D gene: -
V gene: TRBV27
CDR3 DNA: TGTGCCAGCAGTTTATATCAGGGTTACACTGAAGCTTTCTTT
CDR3 protein: CASSLYQGYTEAFF

J gene: TRBJ1-3
CDR3 length: 15
clone size: -
D gene: -
V gene: TRBV7-2
CDR3 DNA: TGTGCCAGCAGCTTAGCGGTTGGGCCCGGAAACACCATATATTTT
CDR3 protein: CASSLAVGPGNTIYF

J gene: TRBJ2-2
CDR3 length: 15
clone size: once
D gene: -
V gene: TRBV7-3
CDR3 DNA: TGTGCCAGCAGCTTAACCTCTAGCGCGGCCGGGGAGCTGTTTTTT
CDR3 protein: CASSLTSSAAGELFF

J gene: TRBJ1-1
CDR3 length: 14
clone size: -
D gene: -
V gene: TRBV11-2
CDR3 DNA: TGTGCCAGCAGCTTAGCCAGCGGGGGTACTGAAGCTTTCTTT
CDR3 protein: CASSLASGGTEAFF

J gene: TRBJ1-2
CDR3 length: 16
clone size: -
D gene: -
V gene: TRBV6-1
CDR3 DNA: TGTGCCAGCAGTGAAGCCAACAGGGCGAGGGACTATGGCTACACCTTC
CDR3 protein: CASSEANRARDYGYTF

J gene: TRBJ1-2
CDR3 length: 16
clone size: -
D gene: -
V gene: TRBV27
CDR3 DNA: TGTGCCAGCAGTTTGGTTGCGGGGTCCGCTCAAGATGGCTACACCTTC
CDR3 protein: CASSLVAGSAQDGYTF

J gene: TRBJ2-5
CDR3 length: 15
clone size: few
D gene: TRBD2
V gene: TRBV27
CDR3 DNA: TGTGCCAGCAGCGGGACTAGCGGGGGACAAGAGACCCAGTACTTC
CDR3 protein: CASSGTSGGQETQYF

J gene: TRBJ1-4
CDR3 length: 15
clone size: once
D gene: TRBD1
V gene: TRBV29-1
CDR3 DNA: TGCAGCGTTGAAGTAGCAGGACAGGGTGGTGAAAAACTGTTTTTT
CDR3 protein: CSVEVAGQGGEKLFF

J gene: TRBJ2-5
CDR3 length: 16
clone size: -
D gene: -
V gene: TRBV27
CDR3 DNA: TGTGCCAGCAGCCCGACTCCTACAGGGTACCAAGAGACCCAGTACTTC
CDR3 protein: CASSPTPTGYQETQYF

J gene: TRBJ1-2
CDR3 length: 15
clone size: once
D gene: -
V gene: TRBV4-2
CDR3 DNA: TGTGCCAGCAGCCAAGATTCGGTAGCTAACTATGGCTACACCTTC
CDR3 protein: CASSQDSVANYGYTF

J gene: TRBJ2-1
CDR3 length: 15
clone size: -
D gene: -
V gene: TRBV10-1
CDR3 DNA: TGCGCCAGCAGTGAGTCTGTTGGGGGGAGGAATGAGCAGTTCTTC
CDR3 protein: CASSESVGGRNEQFF

J gene: TRBJ2-3
CDR3 length: 16
clone size: -
D gene: TRBD2
V gene: TRBV5-1
CDR3 DNA: TGCGCCAGCACCCTCGGGGGGGGGTCTCGAGCAGATACGCAGTATTTT
CDR3 protein: CASTLGGGSRADTQYF

J gene: TRBJ2-7
CDR3 length: 15
clone size: -
D gene: -
V gene: TRBV6-5
CDR3 DNA: TGTGCCAGCAGTTACTCGGAGGCTAGCTCCTACGAGCAGTACTTC
CDR3 protein: CASSYSEASSYEQYF

J gene: TRBJ1-5
CDR3 length: 14
clone size: -
D gene: -
V gene: TRBV30
CDR3 DNA: TGTGCCTGGAGTGTTTCATTAGGCGGTCAGCCCCAGCATTTT
CDR3 protein: CAWSVSLGGQPQHF

J gene: TRBJ1-2
CDR3 length: 13
clone size: -
D gene: -
V gene: TRBV27
CDR3 DNA: TGTGCCAGCAGCCCGGGTGGAAACTATGGCTACACCTTC
CDR3 protein: CASSPGGNYGYTF

J gene: TRBJ1-2
CDR3 length: 15
clone size: -
D gene: TRBD1
V gene: TRBV25-1
CDR3 DNA: TGTGCCAGCAGAGCCGGGACAGGGTTGGGTTATGGCTACACCTTC
CDR3 protein: CASRAGTGLGYGYTF

J gene: TRBJ1-1
CDR3 length: 14
clone size: -
D gene: TRBD1
V gene: TRBV19
CDR3 DNA: TGTGCCAGTAGTAGACAGGGGGCGAACACTGAAGCTTTCTTT
CDR3 protein: CASSRQGANTEAFF

J gene: TRBJ2-2
CDR3 length: 16
clone size: -
D gene: -
V gene: TRBV25-1
CDR3 DNA: TGTGCCAGCAGTGTAGCACGGTCGGGGGACACCGGGGAGCTGTTTTTT
CDR3 protein: CASSVARSGDTGELFF

J gene: TRBJ2-5
CDR3 length: 15
clone size: -
D gene: TRBD1
V gene: TRBV6-5
CDR3 DNA: TGTGCCAGCAACTCCGGGACAGCGCTTCAAGAGACCCAGTACTTC
CDR3 protein: CASNSGTALQETQYF

J gene: TRBJ2-7
CDR3 length: 14
clone size: once
D gene: TRBD1
V gene: TRBV5-6
CDR3 DNA: TGTGCCAGCAGCTGGGGACAGGGTTTCTACGAGCAGTACTTC
CDR3 protein: CASSWGQGFYEQYF

J gene: TRBJ2-1
CDR3 length: 16
clone size: -
D gene: -
V gene: TRBV4-1
CDR3 DNA: TGCGCCAGCAGCCACGGACAGGGCCCCGGGAGGAATGAGCAGTTCTTC
CDR3 protein: CASSHGQGPGRNEQFF

J gene: TRBJ1-2
CDR3 length: 13
clone size: few
D gene: TRBD1
V gene: TRBV7-2
CDR3 DNA: TGTGCCAGCAGCCGGGACAGGCGGTATGGCTACACCTTC
CDR3 protein: CASSRDRRYGYTF